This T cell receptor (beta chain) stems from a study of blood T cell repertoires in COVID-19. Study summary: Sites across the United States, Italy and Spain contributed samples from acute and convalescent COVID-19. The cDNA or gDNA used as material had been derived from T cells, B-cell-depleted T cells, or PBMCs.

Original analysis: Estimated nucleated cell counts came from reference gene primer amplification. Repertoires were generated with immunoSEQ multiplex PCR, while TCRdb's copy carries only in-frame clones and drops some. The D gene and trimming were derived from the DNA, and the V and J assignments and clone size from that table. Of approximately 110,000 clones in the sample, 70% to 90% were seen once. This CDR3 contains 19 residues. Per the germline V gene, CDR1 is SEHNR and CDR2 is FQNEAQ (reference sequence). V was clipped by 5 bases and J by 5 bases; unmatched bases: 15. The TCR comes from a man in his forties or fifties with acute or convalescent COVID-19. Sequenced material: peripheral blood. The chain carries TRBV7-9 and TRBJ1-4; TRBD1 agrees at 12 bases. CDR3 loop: CASSPSLGTGGAKNEKLFF. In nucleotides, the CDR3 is TGTGCCAGCAGCCCAAGTCTAGGGACAGGGGGCGCGAAAAATGAAAAACTGTTTTTT.